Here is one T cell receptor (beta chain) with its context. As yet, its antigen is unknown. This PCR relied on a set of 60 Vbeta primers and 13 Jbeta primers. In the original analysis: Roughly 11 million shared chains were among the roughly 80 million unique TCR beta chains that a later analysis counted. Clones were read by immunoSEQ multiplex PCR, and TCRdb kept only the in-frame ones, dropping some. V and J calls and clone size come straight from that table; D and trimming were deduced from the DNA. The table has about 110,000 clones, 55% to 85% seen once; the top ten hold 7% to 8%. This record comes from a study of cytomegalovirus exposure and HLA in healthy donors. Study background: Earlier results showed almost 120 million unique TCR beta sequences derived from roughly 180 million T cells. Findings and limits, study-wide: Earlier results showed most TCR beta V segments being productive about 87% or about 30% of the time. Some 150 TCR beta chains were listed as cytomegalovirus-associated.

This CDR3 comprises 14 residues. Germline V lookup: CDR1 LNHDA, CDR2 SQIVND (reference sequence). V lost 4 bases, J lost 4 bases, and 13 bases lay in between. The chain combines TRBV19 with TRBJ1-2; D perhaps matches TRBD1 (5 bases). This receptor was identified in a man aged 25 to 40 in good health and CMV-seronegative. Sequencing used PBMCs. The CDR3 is CASSTAGRGYGYTF. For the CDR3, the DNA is TGTGCCAGTAGTACTGCAGGGCGCGGCTATGGCTACACCTTC. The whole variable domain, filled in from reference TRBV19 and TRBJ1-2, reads DGGITQSPKYLFRKEGQNVTLSCEQNLNHDAMYWYRQDPGQGLRLIYYSQIVNDFQKGDIAEGYSVSREKKESFPLTVTSAQKNPTAFYLCASSTAGRGYGYTFGSGTRLTVV.